This TCR beta chain derives from a study of T cells expressing NK-cell markers. Turning to the study itself: The authors derived TCR beta repertoires from sorted CD3+CD56+NKG2C+, CD3+CD56+NKG2C- and CD3+CD56-NKG2C+ T cells. Broader study findings: Expanded clones of NKG2C+ T cells had an unclear HCMV specificity. Researchers report these clonotypes also headed the CD3+CD56-NKG2C+ fraction in a few donors.

TCR beta cDNA was made by 5'RACE template switching with UMIs. From its re-call of the 5' RACE reads, TCRdb lists each CDR3 protein once, without DNA. The table lists 300,000 to 450,000 distinct CDR3 sequences. In the case of this clonotype: What it binds is not known.

CDR1 and CDR2 (germline): DFQATT, SNEGSKA (reference sequence). The CDR3 is 16 residues long. Sequencing was done on a sample of blood T cells: a sorted CD56 or NKG2C T cell subset, CD4+ or CD8+ T cells, or bulk PBMC T cells (not recorded which). V is TRBV20-1 and J is TRBJ1-6; absent DNA, TCRdb's TRBD1 call cannot be checked. This receptor was taken from a man aged 18 to 69 in good health. The chain's CDR3 is CSAPLATGSKNSPLHF.